This T cell receptor beta chain was documented in a study of cytomegalovirus exposure and HLA in healthy donors. This clone was found a few times. The V gene lost 3 bases and the J gene lost 2 bases, with 9 bases spanning the gap. This CDR3 spans 13 amino acids. Germline loops: CDR1 SGHRS, CDR2 YFSETQ. The table came from immunoSEQ multiplex PCR; TCRdb's copy has only in-frame clones and leaves some out. Seen here are a few hundred thousand clones, 80% to 85% observed once, and the top ten hold over 13%. The sample was PBMCs. The TCR was taken from a woman in her 30s in good health and CMV-seropositive. J is TRBJ2-7 and V is TRBV5-1; D uncertain. The DNA for the CDR3 is TGCGCCAGCAGCTCAGCGCAACCCTACGAGCAGTACTTC. This sequence encodes CASSSAQPYEQYF.